The rows below give T cell receptor beta chains drawn from one sample of a study of Graves' ophthalmopathy and Graves' hyperthyroidism. TCRdb reprocessed the multiplex PCR reads via MiXCR and lists one record per CDR3 protein. Of about 700,000 distinct CDR3 sequences in the sample, roughly 40% are singletons; the top ten hold 44%. The sample was peripheral blood. The receptor source for this set is an adult man with Graves' ophthalmopathy. Each CDR3 is given with its conserved first and last residue. Fields, in order: D gene, V gene, J gene, CDR3 protein. A D gene is named only where the DNA matches it firmly.

.	TRBV12-3/TRBV12-4	TRBJ2-7	CASSYPGLSYEQYF
TRBD1	TRBV2	TRBJ2-7	CASSYQTGGNEQYF
.	TRBV24-1	TRBJ1-5	CATSYRLDQPQHF
.	TRBV25-1	TRBJ1-1	CTSRGQIEAFF
TRBD1	TRBV5-6	TRBJ1-4	CASSSTGTDEKLFF
.	TRBV10-3	TRBJ2-7	CASRVDETYEQYF
.	TRBV7-9	TRBJ2-2	CASSLLEGVATGELFF
.	TRBV2	TRBJ1-6	CASREQGFDSPLHF
.	TRBV10-2	TRBJ1-5	CASSLDPMINQPQHF
.	TRBV20-1	TRBJ1-6	CSARDPRGSYNSSLHF
.	TRBV2	TRBJ1-2	CASSLRTDNQLNYGYTF
.	TRBV7-9	TRBJ2-7	CASVRMDEQYF
TRBD1	TRBV15	TRBJ2-2	CATSEGQGGYTGELFF
.	TRBV2	TRBJ2-7	CASSSLGTGDYEQYF
.	TRBV24-1	TRBJ2-5	CATSEGNQPQYF
.	TRBV19	TRBJ1-5	CASTRQFFNQPQHF
.	TRBV7-2	TRBJ1-5	CASSLLGTANQPQHF
TRBD1	TRBV3-1	TRBJ1-2	CASSQRGRDSYGYTF
.	TRBV5-1	TRBJ1-2	CASSDTGGDYGYTF
TRBD1	TRBV7-9	TRBJ2-7	CASSPTGQGFEQYF
TRBD1	TRBV7-9	TRBJ1-1	CASSRGGQGANEAFF
.	TRBV14	TRBJ1-1	CASSQVTGYYTEAFF
.	TRBV14	TRBJ1-3	CASSHLDGVSGNTIYF
.	TRBV5-5	TRBJ2-2	CASSLANQQDTNTGELFF
.	TRBV5-1	TRBJ1-6	CASSLARGNSPLHF
.	TRBV7-2	TRBJ2-2	CASSPWAGELFF
TRBD1	TRBV10-3	TRBJ1-1	CAISQDRGSYTEAFF
.	TRBV10-3	TRBJ2-6	CAISYGSGPSGANVLTF
TRBD2	TRBV29-1	TRBJ2-5	CSAERTSGRGETQYF
TRBD1	TRBV2	TRBJ2-2	CASSDVDRGRWELFF
TRBD1	TRBV9	TRBJ1-2	CASSHPPGTVQANYGYTF
TRBD2	TRBV29-1	TRBJ2-5	CSDTLAGWETQYF
TRBD1	TRBV19	TRBJ2-2	CASRAEGTGATGELFF
.	TRBV7-9	TRBJ1-3	CASSSPDRRSGNTIYF
TRBD2	TRBV2	TRBJ2-7	CASKGGAGNAYEQYF
.	TRBV4-1	TRBJ1-6	CASSQGSDYNSPLHF
.	TRBV29-1	TRBJ1-5	CSSGTSNQPQHF
TRBD2	TRBV25-1	TRBJ2-7	CASVRASGRPEQYF
.	TRBV5-1	TRBJ1-1	CASTHTAMNTEAFF
.	TRBV3-1	TRBJ1-5	CASIAPADLNQPQHF